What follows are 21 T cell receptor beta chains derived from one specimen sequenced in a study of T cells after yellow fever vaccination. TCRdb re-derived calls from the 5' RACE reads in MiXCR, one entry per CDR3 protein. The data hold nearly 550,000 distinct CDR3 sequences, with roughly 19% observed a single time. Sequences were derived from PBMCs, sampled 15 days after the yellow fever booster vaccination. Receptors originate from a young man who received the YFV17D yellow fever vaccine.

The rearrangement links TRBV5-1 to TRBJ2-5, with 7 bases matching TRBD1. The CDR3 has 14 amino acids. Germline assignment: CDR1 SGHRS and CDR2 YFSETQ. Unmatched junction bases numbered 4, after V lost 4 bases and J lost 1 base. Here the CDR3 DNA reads TGCGCCAGCAGCGAGGGGACAGTCCAAGAGACCCAGTACTTC. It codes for CASSEGTVQETQYF.

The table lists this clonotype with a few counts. The CDR3 loop is CATSGALHRDTQYF. Here the CDR3 DNA reads TGTGCCACCAGTGGGGCTCTTCACAGAGATACGCAGTATTTT. The V call is TRBV24-1, the J call TRBJ2-3; D call uncertain. Trimming took 5 bases from V and 5 from J, leaving 13 bases between them. Germline CDR1 reads KGHDR; CDR2 reads SFDVKD. The CDR3 is made up of 14 amino acids.

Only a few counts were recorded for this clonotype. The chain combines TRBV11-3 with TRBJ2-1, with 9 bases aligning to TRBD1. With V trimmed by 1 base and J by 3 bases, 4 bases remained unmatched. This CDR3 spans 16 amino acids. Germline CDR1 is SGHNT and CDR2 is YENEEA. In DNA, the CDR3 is TGTGCCAGCAGCTTAGGGGGACAGGGTTTCTACAATGAGCAGTTCTTC. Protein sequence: CASSLGGQGFYNEQFF.

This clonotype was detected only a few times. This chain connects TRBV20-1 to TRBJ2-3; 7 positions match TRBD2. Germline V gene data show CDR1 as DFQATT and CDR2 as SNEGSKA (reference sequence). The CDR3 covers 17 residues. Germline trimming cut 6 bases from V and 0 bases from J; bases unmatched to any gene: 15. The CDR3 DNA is TGCAGTGCGCTTGCTCTAACTAGCGCGCTGAGCACAGATACGCAGTATTTT. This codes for CSALALTSALSTDTQYF.

The CDR3 spells CASSTPRTSGIDEQFF. The CDR3 coding sequence is TGCGCCAGCAGCACACCCCGGACTAGCGGTATCGATGAGCAGTTCTTC. The chain couples TRBV5-1 to TRBJ2-1; TRBD2 agrees at 10 bases. The V and J ends lost 4 bases and 8 bases, in that order; junction bases with no gene match: 12. The CDR3 consists of 16 residues. CDR1 is SGHRS, CDR2 YFSETQ, per germline.

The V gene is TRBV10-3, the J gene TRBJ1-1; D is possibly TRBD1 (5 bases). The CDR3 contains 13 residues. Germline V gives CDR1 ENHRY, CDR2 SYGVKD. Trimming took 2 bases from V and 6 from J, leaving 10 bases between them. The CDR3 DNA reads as TGTGCCATCAGTGAGCCCGGGGGAGCTGAAGCTTTCTTT. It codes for CAISEPGGAEAFF.

The DNA for the CDR3 is TGCGCCAGCGGCGCCTTTACTAGCGGGAGGGCCTACAATGAGCAGTTCTTC. Amino acid sequence: CASGAFTSGRAYNEQFF. This rearrangement joins TRBV5-1 to TRBJ2-1, with 13 bases identical to TRBD2. V was clipped by 7 bases and J by 2 bases; unmatched bases: 9. CDR3 length equals 17 residues. Germline V CDR1 and CDR2: SGHRS, YFSETQ.

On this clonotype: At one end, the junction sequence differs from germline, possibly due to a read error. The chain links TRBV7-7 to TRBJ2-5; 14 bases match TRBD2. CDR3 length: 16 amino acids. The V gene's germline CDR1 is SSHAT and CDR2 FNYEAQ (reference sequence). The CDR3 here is CASSLGLAGGRETQYF. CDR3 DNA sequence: TGTGCTAGCAGCTTAGGACTAGCGGGAGGCCGAGAGACCCAGTACTTC.

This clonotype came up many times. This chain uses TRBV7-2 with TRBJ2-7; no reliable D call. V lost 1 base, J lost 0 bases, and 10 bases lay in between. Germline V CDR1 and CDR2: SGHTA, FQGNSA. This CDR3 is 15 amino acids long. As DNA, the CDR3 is TGTGCCAGCAGCTTAGATCTCCGAAACTCCTACGAGCAGTACTTC. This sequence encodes CASSLDLRNSYEQYF. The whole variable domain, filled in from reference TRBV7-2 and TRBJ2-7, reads GAGVSQSPSNKVTEKGKDVELRCDPISGHTALYWYRQSLGQGLEFLIYFQGNSAPDKSGLPSDRFSAERTGGSVSTLTIQRTQQEDSAVYLCASSLDLRNSYEQYFGPGTRLTVT.

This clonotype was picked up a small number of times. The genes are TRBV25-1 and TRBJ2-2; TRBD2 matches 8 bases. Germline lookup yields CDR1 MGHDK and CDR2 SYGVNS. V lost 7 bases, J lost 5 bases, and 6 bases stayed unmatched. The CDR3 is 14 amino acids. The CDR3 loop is CASKGVAGTGELFF. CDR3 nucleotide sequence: TGTGCCAGCAAAGGGGTAGCGGGGACCGGGGAGCTGTTTTTT.

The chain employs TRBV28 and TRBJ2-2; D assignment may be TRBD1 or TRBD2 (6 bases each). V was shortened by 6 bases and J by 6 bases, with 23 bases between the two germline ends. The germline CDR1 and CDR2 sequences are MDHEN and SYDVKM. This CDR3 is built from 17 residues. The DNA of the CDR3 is TGTGCCAGCAGACCTAGGGGGGTACAGGGAAAATCCGGGGAGCTGTTTTTT. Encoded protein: CASRPRGVQGKSGELFF.

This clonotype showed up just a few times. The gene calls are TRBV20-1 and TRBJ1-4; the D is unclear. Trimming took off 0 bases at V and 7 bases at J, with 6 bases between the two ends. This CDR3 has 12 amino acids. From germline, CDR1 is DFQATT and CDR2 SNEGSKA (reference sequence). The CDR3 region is CSARETFEKLFF. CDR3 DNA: TGCAGTGCTAGAGAAACGTTTGAAAAACTGTTTTTT.

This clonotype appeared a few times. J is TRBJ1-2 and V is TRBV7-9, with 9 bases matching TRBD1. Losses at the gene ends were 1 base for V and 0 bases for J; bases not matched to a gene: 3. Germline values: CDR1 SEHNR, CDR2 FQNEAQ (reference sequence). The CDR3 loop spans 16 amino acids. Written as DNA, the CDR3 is TGTGCCAGCAGCTTAGAGGGGGACAGGGCTAACTATGGCTACACCTTC. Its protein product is CASSLEGDRANYGYTF.

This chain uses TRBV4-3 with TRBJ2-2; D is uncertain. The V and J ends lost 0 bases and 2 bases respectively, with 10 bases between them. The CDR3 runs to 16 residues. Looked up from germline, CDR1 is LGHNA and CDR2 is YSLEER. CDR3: CASSQDFRINTGELFF. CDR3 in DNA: TGCGCCAGCAGCCAAGATTTTCGGATTAACACCGGGGAGCTGTTTTTT.

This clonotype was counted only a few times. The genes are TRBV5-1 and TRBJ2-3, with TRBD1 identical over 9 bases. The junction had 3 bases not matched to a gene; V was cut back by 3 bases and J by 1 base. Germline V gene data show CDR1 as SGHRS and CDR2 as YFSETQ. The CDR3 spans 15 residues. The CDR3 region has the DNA TGCGCCAGCAGCTGGGGACAGGGAGGCACAGATACGCAGTATTTT. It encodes CASSWGQGGTDTQYF.

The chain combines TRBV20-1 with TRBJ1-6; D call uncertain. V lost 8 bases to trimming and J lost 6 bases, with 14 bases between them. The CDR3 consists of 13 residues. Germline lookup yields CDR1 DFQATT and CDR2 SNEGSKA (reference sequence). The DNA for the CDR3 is TGCAGTACGACCCACGGCGGTAATTCACCCCTCCACTTT. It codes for CSTTHGGNSPLHF.

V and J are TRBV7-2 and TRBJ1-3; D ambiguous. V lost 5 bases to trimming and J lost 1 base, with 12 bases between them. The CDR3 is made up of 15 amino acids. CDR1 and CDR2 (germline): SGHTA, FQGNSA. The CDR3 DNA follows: TGTGCCAGCAGCCCTCAGTCCGGGTCTGGAAACACCATATATTTT. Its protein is CASSPQSGSGNTIYF.

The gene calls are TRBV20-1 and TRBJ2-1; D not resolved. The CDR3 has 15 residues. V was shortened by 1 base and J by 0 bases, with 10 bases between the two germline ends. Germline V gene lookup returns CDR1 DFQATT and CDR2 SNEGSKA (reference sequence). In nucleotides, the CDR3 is TGCAGTGCTAGAGGGCTTTCGAGCTCCTACAATGAGCAGTTCTTC. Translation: CSARGLSSSYNEQFF.

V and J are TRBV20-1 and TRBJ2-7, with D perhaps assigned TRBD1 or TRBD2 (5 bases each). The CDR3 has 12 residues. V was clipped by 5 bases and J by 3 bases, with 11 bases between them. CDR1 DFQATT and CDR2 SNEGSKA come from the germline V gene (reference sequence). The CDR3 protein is CSAGFGGYEQYF. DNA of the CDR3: TGCAGTGCTGGCTTTGGGGGCTACGAGCAGTACTTC.

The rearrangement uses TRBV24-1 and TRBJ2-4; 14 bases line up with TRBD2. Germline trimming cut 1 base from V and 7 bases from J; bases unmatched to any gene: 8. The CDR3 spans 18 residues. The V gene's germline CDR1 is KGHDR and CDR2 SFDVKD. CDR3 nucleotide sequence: TGTGCCACCAGTGATTTTTACCGACTAGCGGGAGGGCCGAACATTCAGTACTTC. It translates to CATSDFYRLAGGPNIQYF.

In DNA form, the CDR3 reads TGTGCCAGCAGCTTAGAGGGGACAGCGAACACTGAAGCTTTCTTT. Its protein product is CASSLEGTANTEAFF. The V gene is TRBV11-3, the J gene TRBJ1-1, with 7 positions matching TRBD1. Germline trimming cut 0 bases from V and 1 base from J; bases unmatched to any gene: 2. The germline V gene has CDR1 SGHNT and CDR2 YENEEA. The CDR3 has 15 amino acids.